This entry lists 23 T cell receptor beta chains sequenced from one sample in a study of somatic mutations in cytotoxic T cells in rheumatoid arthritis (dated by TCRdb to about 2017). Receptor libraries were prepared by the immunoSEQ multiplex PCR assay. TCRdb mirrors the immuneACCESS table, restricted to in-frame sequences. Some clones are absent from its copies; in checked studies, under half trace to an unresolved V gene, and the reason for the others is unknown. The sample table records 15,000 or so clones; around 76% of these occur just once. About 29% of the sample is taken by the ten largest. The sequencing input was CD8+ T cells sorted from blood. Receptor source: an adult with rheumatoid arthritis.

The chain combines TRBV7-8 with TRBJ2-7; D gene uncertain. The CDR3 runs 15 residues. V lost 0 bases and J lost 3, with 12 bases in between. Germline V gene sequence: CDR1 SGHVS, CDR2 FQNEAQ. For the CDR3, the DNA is TGTGCCAGCAGCTTAGCGGTCGGAGCCCTCTACGAGCAGTACTTC. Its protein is CASSLAVGALYEQYF.

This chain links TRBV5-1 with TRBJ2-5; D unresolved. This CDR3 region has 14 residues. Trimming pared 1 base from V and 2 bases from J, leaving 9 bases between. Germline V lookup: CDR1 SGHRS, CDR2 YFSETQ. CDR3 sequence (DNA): TGCGCCAGCAGCTTGTGGTCGGAGCAAGAGACCCAGTACTTC. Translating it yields CASSLWSEQETQYF. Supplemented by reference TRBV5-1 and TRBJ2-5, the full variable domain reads KAGVTQTPRYLIKTRGQQVTLSCSPISGHRSVSWYQQTPGQGLQFLFEYFSETQRNKGNFPGRFSGRQFSNSRSEMNVSTLELGDSALYLCASSLWSEQETQYFGPGTRLLVL.

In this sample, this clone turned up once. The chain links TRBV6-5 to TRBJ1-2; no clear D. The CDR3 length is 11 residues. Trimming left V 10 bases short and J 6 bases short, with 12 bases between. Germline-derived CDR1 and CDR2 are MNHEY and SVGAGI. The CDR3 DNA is TGTGCCATAGGTAGGGAAGATGGCTACACCTTC. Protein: CAIGREDGYTF.

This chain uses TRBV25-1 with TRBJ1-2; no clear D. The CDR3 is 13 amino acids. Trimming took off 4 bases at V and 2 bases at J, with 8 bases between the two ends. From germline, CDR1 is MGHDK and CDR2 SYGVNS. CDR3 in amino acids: CASSALGNYGYTF. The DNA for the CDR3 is TGTGCCAGCAGTGCTTTAGGAAACTATGGCTACACCTTC.

The CDR3 sequence: CSAWGGTDTQYF. In DNA form, the CDR3 reads TGCAGCGCCTGGGGGGGCACAGATACGCAGTATTTT. J is TRBJ2-3 and V is TRBV29-1; weak D call: TRBD2 (6 bases). V shed 7 bases and J shed 1 base, with 9 bases lying between them. Germline CDR1 and CDR2: SQVTM and ANQGSEA. This CDR3 is built from 12 residues.

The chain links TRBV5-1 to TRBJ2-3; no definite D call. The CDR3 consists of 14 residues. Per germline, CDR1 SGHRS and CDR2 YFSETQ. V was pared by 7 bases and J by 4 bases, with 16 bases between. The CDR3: CASRSGPSSDTQYF. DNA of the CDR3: TGCGCCAGCCGTTCGGGCCCCAGCTCAGATACGCAGTATTTT.

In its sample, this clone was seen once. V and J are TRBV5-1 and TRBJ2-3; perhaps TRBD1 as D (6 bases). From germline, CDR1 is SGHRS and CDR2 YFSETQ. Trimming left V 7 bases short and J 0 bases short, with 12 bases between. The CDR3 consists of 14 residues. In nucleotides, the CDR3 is TGCGCCAGCGCCGGACAGAGCAGCACAGATACGCAGTATTTT. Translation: CASAGQSSTDTQYF.

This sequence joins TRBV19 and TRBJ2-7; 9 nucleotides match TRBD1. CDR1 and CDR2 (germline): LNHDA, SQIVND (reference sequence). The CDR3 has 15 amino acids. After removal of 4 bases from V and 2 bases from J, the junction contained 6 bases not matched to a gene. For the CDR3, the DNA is TGTGCCAGTAGTAGGGACAGGGAGGGGGCCTACGAGCAGTACTTC. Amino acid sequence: CASSRDREGAYEQYF.

The CDR3 nucleotides read TGTGCCGCCTCTTCCGGGGGTCTTGGCACTGAAGCTTTCTTT. Translated: CAASSGGLGTEAFF. The V gene is TRBV7-9, the J gene TRBJ1-1; possible D gene TRBD1, 5 bases. Trimming pared 11 bases from V and 4 bases from J, leaving 20 bases between. CDR3 length: 14 residues. Per the germline V gene, CDR1 is SEHNR and CDR2 is FQNEAQ (reference sequence). Using reference TRBV7-9 and TRBJ1-1 for the parts outside the CDR3, the full variable domain is DTGVSQNPRHKITKRGQNVTFRCDPISEHNRLYWYRQTLGQGPEFLTYFQNEAQLEKSRLLSDRFSAERPKGSFSTLEIQRTEQGDSAMYLCAASSGGLGTEAFFGQGTRLTVV.

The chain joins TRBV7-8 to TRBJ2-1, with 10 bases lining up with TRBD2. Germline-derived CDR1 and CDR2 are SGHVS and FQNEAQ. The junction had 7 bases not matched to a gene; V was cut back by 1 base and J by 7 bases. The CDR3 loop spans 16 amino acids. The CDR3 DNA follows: TGTGCCAGCAGCTTAGAACCGGGACTAGCGCTTAATGAGCAGTTCTTC. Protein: CASSLEPGLALNEQFF.

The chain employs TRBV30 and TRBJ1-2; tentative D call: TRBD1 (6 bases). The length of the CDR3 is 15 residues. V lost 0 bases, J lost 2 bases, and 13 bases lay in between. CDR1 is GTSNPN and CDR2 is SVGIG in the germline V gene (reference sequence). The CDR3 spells CAWSVLNRANYGYTF. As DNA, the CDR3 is TGTGCCTGGAGTGTACTTAACAGGGCGAACTATGGCTACACCTTC. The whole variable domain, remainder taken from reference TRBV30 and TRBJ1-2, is SQTIHQWPATLVQPVGSPLSLECTVEGTSNPNLYWYRQAAGRGLQLLFYSVGIGQISSEVPQNLSASRPQDRQFILSSKKLLLSDSGFYLCAWSVLNRANYGYTFGSGTRLTVV.

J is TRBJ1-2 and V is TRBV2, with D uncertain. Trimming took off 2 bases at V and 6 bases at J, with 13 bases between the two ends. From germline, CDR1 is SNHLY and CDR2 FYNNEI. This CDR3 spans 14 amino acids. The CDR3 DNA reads TGTGCCAGCAGTGAATCCCCCCGGACCCATGGCTACACCTTC. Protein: CASSESPRTHGYTF.

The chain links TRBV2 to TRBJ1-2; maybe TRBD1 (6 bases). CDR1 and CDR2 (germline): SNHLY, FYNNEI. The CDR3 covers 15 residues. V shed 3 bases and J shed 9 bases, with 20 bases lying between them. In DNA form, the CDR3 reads TGTGCCAGCAGTGATAGTGTGGGGACGGACAGCCGCTACACCTTC. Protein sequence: CASSDSVGTDSRYTF.

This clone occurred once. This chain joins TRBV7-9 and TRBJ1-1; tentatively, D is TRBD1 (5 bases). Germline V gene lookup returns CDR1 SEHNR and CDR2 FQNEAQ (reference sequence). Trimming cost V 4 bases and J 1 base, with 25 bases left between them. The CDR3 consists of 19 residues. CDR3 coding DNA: TGTGCCAGCAGCTCTAGCGTTCGGGGGACGGGAACCGCGAACACTGAAGCTTTCTTT. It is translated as CASSSSVRGTGTANTEAFF.

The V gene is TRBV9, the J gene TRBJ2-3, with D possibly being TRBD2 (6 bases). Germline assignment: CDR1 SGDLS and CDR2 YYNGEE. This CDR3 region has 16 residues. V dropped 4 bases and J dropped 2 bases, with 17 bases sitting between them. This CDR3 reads CASSNPGVAFTDTQYF. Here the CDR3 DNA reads TGTGCCAGCAGCAACCCGGGGGTTGCCTTCACAGATACGCAGTATTTT.

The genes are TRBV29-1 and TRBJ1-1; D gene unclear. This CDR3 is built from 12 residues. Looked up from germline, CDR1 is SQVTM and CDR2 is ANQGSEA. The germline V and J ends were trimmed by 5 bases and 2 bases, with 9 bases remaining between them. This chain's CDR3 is CSVLPGNTEAFF. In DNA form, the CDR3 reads TGCAGCGTTTTACCTGGCAACACTGAAGCTTTCTTT.

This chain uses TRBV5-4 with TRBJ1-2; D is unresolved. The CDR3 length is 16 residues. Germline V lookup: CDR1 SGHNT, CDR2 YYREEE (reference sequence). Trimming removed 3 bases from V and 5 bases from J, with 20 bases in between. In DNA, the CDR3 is TGTGCCAGCAGCTGGCGCGGGTCGCAGCTGAGGTATGGCTACACCTTC. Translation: CASSWRGSQLRYGYTF.

CDR3 DNA: TGTGCCAGCAGTGAACACCGGGGGTTGAATTCACCCCTCCACTTT. Amino acids: CASSEHRGLNSPLHF. The chain is built from TRBV6-1 and TRBJ1-6, with D maybe TRBD1 (5 bases). V was shortened by 2 bases and J by 7 bases, with 12 bases between the two germline ends. Germline V gene sequence: CDR1 MNHNS, CDR2 SASEGT. This CDR3 comprises 15 residues.

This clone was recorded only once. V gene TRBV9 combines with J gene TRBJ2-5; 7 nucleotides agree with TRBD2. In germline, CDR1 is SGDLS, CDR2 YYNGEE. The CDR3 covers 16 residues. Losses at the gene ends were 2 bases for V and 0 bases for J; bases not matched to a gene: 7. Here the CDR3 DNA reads TGTGCCAGCAGCGTCCCGACACGGGGGGACCAAGAGACCCAGTACTTC. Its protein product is CASSVPTRGDQETQYF.

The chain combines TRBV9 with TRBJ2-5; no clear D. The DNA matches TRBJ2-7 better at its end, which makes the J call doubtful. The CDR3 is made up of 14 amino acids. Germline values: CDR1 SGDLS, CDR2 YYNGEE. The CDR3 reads CASSVAPETYEQYF. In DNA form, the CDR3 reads TGTGCCAGCAGCGTAGCGCCGGAAACCTACGAGCAGTACTTC.

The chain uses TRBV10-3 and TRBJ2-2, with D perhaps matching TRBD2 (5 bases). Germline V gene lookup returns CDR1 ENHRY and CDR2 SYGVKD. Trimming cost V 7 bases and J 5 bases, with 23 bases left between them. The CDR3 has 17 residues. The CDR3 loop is CAITSESGPRETGELFF. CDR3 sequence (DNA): TGTGCCATCACCTCAGAGAGTGGGCCTAGGGAGACCGGGGAGCTGTTTTTT.

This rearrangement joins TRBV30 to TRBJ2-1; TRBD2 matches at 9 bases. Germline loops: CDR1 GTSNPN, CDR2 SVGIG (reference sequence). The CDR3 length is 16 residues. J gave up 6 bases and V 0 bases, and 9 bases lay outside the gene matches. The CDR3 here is CAWSVWGREGFNEQFF. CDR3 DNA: TGTGCCTGGAGTGTGTGGGGGCGGGAGGGCTTCAATGAGCAGTTCTTC.

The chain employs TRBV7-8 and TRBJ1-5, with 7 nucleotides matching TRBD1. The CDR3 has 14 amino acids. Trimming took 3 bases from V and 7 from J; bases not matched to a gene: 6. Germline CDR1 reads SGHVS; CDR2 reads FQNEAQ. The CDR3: CASSFGLQGQPQHF. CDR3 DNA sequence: TGTGCCAGCAGCTTCGGACTACAGGGGCAGCCCCAGCATTTT.